These 20 T cell receptor beta chains were all obtained from the same sample, sequenced in a study of cytomegalovirus exposure and HLA in healthy donors. PCR employed 60 Vbeta and 13 Jbeta primers. Profiled with immunoSEQ multiplex PCR; TCRdb holds only in-frame clones, not every one. The table includes 150,000 or so clones, 70% to 85% detected once. Sequencing used PBMCs. The receptor set was obtained from a man aged 25-45 years in good health and CMV-seropositive.

This clone appeared a few times. The chain has TRBV5-1 and TRBJ1-1; TRBD1 aligns across 7 bases. Trimming cost V 4 bases and J 1 base; bases outside gene matches: 7. The CDR3 loop spans 15 amino acids. Germline V gene sequence: CDR1 SGHRS, CDR2 YFSETQ. The CDR3 region is CASSPRQGPNTEAFF. CDR3 bases: TGCGCCAGCAGCCCCAGACAGGGACCGAACACTGAAGCTTTCTTT.

J is TRBJ2-1 and V is TRBV14; 11 bases align to TRBD2. Germline V CDR1 and CDR2: SGHDN, FVKESK. After removal of 0 bases from V and 8 bases from J, the junction contained 6 bases not matched to a gene. CDR3 size: 16 residues. CDR3 loop: CASSQEGSGGADEQFF. CDR3 bases: TGTGCCAGCAGCCAAGAAGGTAGCGGGGGGGCTGATGAGCAGTTCTTC.

As DNA, the CDR3 is TGTGCCAGCAGTTTATCCCTAGCGGGAGTTGATGAGCAGTTCTTC. Translated, it gives CASSLSLAGVDEQFF. This sequence joins TRBV27 and TRBJ2-1; TRBD2 matches 10 bases. With 0 bases clipped from V and 8 bases from J, the junction kept 4 bases outside the gene matches. The CDR3 is made up of 15 amino acids. The germline gives CDR1 MNHEY, CDR2 SMNVEV (reference sequence).

The rearrangement joins TRBV28 to TRBJ2-4; no reliable D call. This CDR3 comprises 14 residues. The germline V gene encodes CDR1 MDHEN and CDR2 SYDVKM. Trimming cost V 3 bases and J 0 bases, with 6 bases left between them. CDR3 DNA: TGTGCCAGCAGTTTTGTCCTAGCCAAAAACATTCAGTACTTC. This sequence encodes CASSFVLAKNIQYF.

V usage is TRBV6-1 and J usage is TRBJ2-7; D call uncertain. Trimming cost V 7 bases and J 2 bases, with 9 bases left between them. CDR1 MNHNS and CDR2 SASEGT come from the germline V gene. This CDR3 is built from 12 residues. The CDR3 loop is CASTGQTYEQYF. The DNA for the CDR3 is TGTGCCAGCACGGGTCAAACCTACGAGCAGTACTTC.

The CDR3 region is CASSAGTGPAFYEQYF. The CDR3 coding sequence is TGTGCCAGCAGCGCCGGGACAGGGCCCGCCTTCTACGAGCAGTACTTC. The chain couples TRBV28 to TRBJ2-7; 9 bases are a match to TRBD1. From germline, CDR1 is MDHEN and CDR2 SYDVKM. The CDR3 covers 16 residues. The ends lost 6 bases at V and 3 bases at J; junction bases unmatched: 12.

Worth noting for this clone: This same CDR3 is encoded by further DNA sequences in the sample. This sequence joins TRBV7-9 and TRBJ1-2, with D possibly TRBD1 on 5 matching bases. Trimming left V 6 bases short and J 2 bases short, with 16 bases between. This CDR3 region has 15 residues. Germline CDR1 is SEHNR and CDR2 is FQNEAQ (reference sequence). The CDR3 DNA is TGTGCCAGCAGTCTAGTAGACAGAGTCAACTATGGCTACACCTTC. Translating gives CASSLVDRVNYGYTF.

V and J are TRBV28 and TRBJ2-5; D may be TRBD2 (5 bases). V was shortened by 4 bases and J by 0 bases, with 12 bases between the two germline ends. There are 15 residues in the CDR3. Germline CDR1 and CDR2: MDHEN and SYDVKM. CDR3 DNA: TGTGCCAGCAGTTGGACGGGAAGGGACCAAGAGACCCAGTACTTC. Amino acids: CASSWTGRDQETQYF.

DNA for the CDR3: TGTGCCAGCAGCGTAGACAGGGTTTCCGGCTACACCTTC. This sequence encodes CASSVDRVSGYTF. This chain connects TRBV9 to TRBJ1-2; possible D gene TRBD1, 6 bases. Germline V gives CDR1 SGDLS, CDR2 YYNGEE. The CDR3 sequence is 13 residues long. V was shortened by 0 bases and J by 8 bases, with 11 bases between the two germline ends.

CDR3 nucleotides: TGTGCCAGCAGATCGGGAGAGAGGCCCCAGCATTTT. Protein: CASRSGERPQHF. V and J are TRBV28 and TRBJ1-5; D call uncertain. This CDR3 is 12 amino acids long. CDR1 and CDR2 from the germline V gene are MDHEN and SYDVKM. Trimming removed 6 bases from V and 9 bases from J, with 12 bases in between.

The chain has TRBV25-1 and TRBJ2-7, with 8 bases aligning to TRBD1. The CDR3 spans 14 residues. Germline values: CDR1 MGHDK, CDR2 SYGVNS. V dropped 2 bases and J dropped 6; count of bases not matched to a gene: 6. The CDR3: CASSEIRGRAEQYF. The CDR3 bases are TGTGCCAGCAGTGAAATCAGGGGGCGCGCCGAGCAGTACTTC.

This clone has a handful of counts. This rearrangement joins TRBV2 to TRBJ2-5; D is perhaps TRBD2 (6 bases). Trimming took 1 base from V and 4 from J, leaving 13 bases between them. The germline V gene encodes CDR1 SNHLY and CDR2 FYNNEI. The CDR3 contains 15 residues. The CDR3 DNA is TGTGCCAGCAGTGAAGGTACCCGGGGGTTAGAGACCCAGTACTTC. It specifies CASSEGTRGLETQYF.

The chain joins TRBV4-2 to TRBJ2-5, with D perhaps matching TRBD2 (7 bases). This CDR3 has 16 amino acids. V dropped 4 bases and J dropped 1 base, with 16 bases sitting between them. Germline-derived CDR1 and CDR2 are LGHNA and YNFKEQ. CDR3 protein: CASSPPEGGGQETQYF. The CDR3 DNA is TGTGCCAGCAGCCCCCCGGAGGGAGGGGGCCAAGAGACCCAGTACTTC.

The chain joins TRBV28 to TRBJ1-1, with 8 positions matching TRBD1. This CDR3 region has 12 residues. The J segment lost 8 bases and the V segment lost 4 bases, leaving 3 bases of the junction unmatched. Germline CDR1 is MDHEN and CDR2 is SYDVKM. The DNA of the CDR3 is TGTGCCAGCAGTTCAGGGGGCGTAGAAGCTTTCTTT. It translates to CASSSGGVEAFF.

The CDR3 nucleotides are TGTGCCAGCAGCTTGGCCGGACTGATCTCCTACGAGCAGTACTTC. Translating it yields CASSLAGLISYEQYF. The V and J genes are TRBV11-1 and TRBJ2-7; TRBD2 might be the D (5 bases). V lost 3 bases and J 0 bases, leaving 12 bases between the germline ends. This CDR3 is 15 amino acids long. Germline V gene lookup returns CDR1 SGHAT and CDR2 FQDESV (reference sequence).

The V and J genes are TRBV27 and TRBJ1-5; D possibly corresponds to TRBD1 (5 bases). The germline V gene encodes CDR1 MNHEY and CDR2 SMNVEV (reference sequence). This CDR3 comprises 15 residues. V was pared by 5 bases and J by 0 bases, with 11 bases between. In DNA form, the CDR3 reads TGTGCCAGCAGTCCGGACATCGATAGCAATCAGCCCCAGCATTTT. Protein: CASSPDIDSNQPQHF.

On this clone itself: This sample also contains other DNA sequences that code for the same CDR3. The J gene is TRBJ2-5, the V gene TRBV4-1, with TRBD2 matching over 8 bases. V trimming: 0 bases; J trimming: 4 bases; junction bases outside the gene matches: 1. Germline loops: CDR1 MGHRA, CDR2 YSYEKL. The CDR3 runs 14 residues. The CDR3 DNA sequence: TGCGCCAGCAGCCAAGATCGGGGGGGAGAGACCCAGTACTTC. Protein: CASSQDRGGETQYF.

The V and J genes are TRBV5-1 and TRBJ2-7; D gene unclear. Per germline, CDR1 SGHRS and CDR2 YFSETQ. Trimming left V 1 base short and J 0 bases short, with 8 bases between. This CDR3 has 14 amino acids. The CDR3 region is CASSLPSSSYEQYF. In DNA form, the CDR3 reads TGCGCCAGCAGCTTGCCCTCGAGCTCCTACGAGCAGTACTTC.

V is TRBV27 and J is TRBJ2-3, with D perhaps matching TRBD2 (6 bases). Trimming shortened V by 3 bases and J by 0 bases, and 7 bases separated the two germline ends. Germline assignment: CDR1 MNHEY and CDR2 SMNVEV (reference sequence). This CDR3 has 14 residues. CDR3 DNA sequence: TGTGCCAGCAGTTTTAGCGGAAGCACAGATACGCAGTATTTT. Encoded protein: CASSFSGSTDTQYF.

The rearrangement uses TRBV7-8 and TRBJ2-1; no clear D. Trimming removed 1 base from V and 3 bases from J, with 7 bases in between. Germline CDR1 is SGHVS and CDR2 is FQNEAQ. The CDR3 runs to 14 residues. This CDR3 reads CASSLGLSYNEQFF. The CDR3, as DNA: TGTGCCAGCAGCTTAGGTCTCAGCTACAATGAGCAGTTCTTC. The variable domain in full, with the rest retrieved from reference TRBV7-8 and TRBJ2-1, is GAGVSQSPRYKVAKRGQDVALRCDPISGHVSLFWYQQALGQGPEFLTYFQNEAQLDKSGLPSDRFFAERPEGSVSTLKIQRTQQEDSAVYLCASSLGLSYNEQFFGPGTRLTVL.